This T cell receptor (beta chain) derives from a study of cytomegalovirus exposure and HLA in healthy donors. Study-wide findings and caveats: It emerged from a later analysis that several of the most significant clusters appeared to be linked to common viral pathogens. Researchers catalogued roughly 150 TCR beta chains as cytomegalovirus-associated.

The CDR3 totals 18 residues. Unmatched junction bases numbered 12, after V lost 0 bases and J lost 5 bases. Germline V gene sequence: CDR1 SGDLS, CDR2 YYNGEE. This clone has just one count. No antigen is known for it. The PCR contained 60 Vbeta and 13 Jbeta primers. Per the original data handling: In a later analysis, the count reached 80 million or so unique TCR beta chains, with approximately 11 million shared. Only in-frame clones appear in the TCRdb table, and some are missing; sequencing was by immunoSEQ multiplex PCR. D and trimming come from the DNA, and the V and J calls and clone size come from that table. Of under 250,000 clones in the sample, 70% to 90% were seen once.

The V gene is TRBV9, the J gene TRBJ2-1; 9 bases fit TRBD2. The sequence was obtained from a woman aged 55-69 years in good health and CMV-seropositive. Sequencing was performed on PBMCs. CDR3: CASSVVSLAGGPNNEQFF. The CDR3 DNA sequence: TGTGCCAGCAGCGTAGTGTCTTTGGCGGGAGGGCCTAACAATGAGCAGTTCTTC.